This TCR beta chain was recorded in a study of cytomegalovirus exposure and HLA in healthy donors. It was with 60 Vbeta and 13 Jbeta primers that the PCR ran. Sequencing was performed with immunoSEQ multiplex PCR; in TCRdb, only in-frame clones are kept and a portion is missing. The sample comprises roughly 170,000 clones, 65% to 85% of which are singletons, and 4.5% rests with the top ten. Study-level points and caveats: Most subjects' HLA-A and HLA-B alleles were reportedly predicted from TCR beta sequences. Later work found most CMV-associated TCR beta chains apparently HLA-restricted. Later analysis placed DRB1 highest and HLA-C lowest in TCR association rates, which differed by HLA locus.

A single count supports this clone. The antigen is not known. The CDR3 spans 17 residues. V was trimmed by 0 bases and J by 2 bases, leaving 11 bases between them. Germline assignment: CDR1 LGHNA and CDR2 YSLEER. The chain couples TRBV4-3 to TRBJ2-6; a weak D match, TRBD1 (7 bases). Sequencing was done on a sample of PBMCs. This clonotype originated in a woman between 45 and 65 years old in good health and CMV-seropositive. The CDR3 loop reads CASSQDFRGAGANVLTF. The CDR3 DNA follows: TGCGCCAGCAGCCAAGATTTCAGGGGGGCTGGGGCCAACGTCCTGACTTTC.